This TCR beta chain is drawn from a study of blood T cells in healthy people across ages. Study-wide points: More naive CD4+ cells and higher diversity were found in long-lived than in aged donors. Expanded clonotype shifts may have been confounded, as the donors had an unknown CMV status.

This CDR3 contains 15 residues. The germline CDR1 and CDR2 sequences are MNHEY and SVGEGT. Losses at the gene ends were 2 bases for V and 6 bases for J; bases not matched to a gene: 4. A word on this clonotype: The antigen remains undetermined.

Primers used in a second PCR of roughly 6 to 12 cycles were a sample-barcoded 5' primer and a J-beta primer mix. CDR3-containing paired-end reads numbered at least 2.5 million in each sample. TCRdb fed the 5' RACE reads into MiXCR, producing one record per CDR3 protein. The sample has around 1,800,000 distinct CDR3 sequences, approximately 40% seen once. V and J are TRBV6-2 or TRBV6-3 and TRBJ2-1, with 10 bases identical to TRBD2. Sequencing was carried out using blood. This TCR came from a human donor in good health. CDR3 sequence: CASSYLAGESNEQFF. In DNA, the CDR3 is TGTGCCAGCAGTTACCTAGCGGGGGAGTCCAATGAGCAGTTCTTC.